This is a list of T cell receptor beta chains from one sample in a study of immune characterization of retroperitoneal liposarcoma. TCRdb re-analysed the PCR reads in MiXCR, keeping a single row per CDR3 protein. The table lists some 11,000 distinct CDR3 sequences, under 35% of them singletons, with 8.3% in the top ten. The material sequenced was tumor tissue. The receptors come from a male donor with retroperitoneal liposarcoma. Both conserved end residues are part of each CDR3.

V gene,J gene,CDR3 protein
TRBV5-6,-,CASSLGTSGLGGVEQYF
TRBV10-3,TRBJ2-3,CAISPLAGASTDTQYF
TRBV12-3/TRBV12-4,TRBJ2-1,CASSFVNYNEQFF
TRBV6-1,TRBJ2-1,CASRQIAGEIQETQFF
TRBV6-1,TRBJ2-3,CASTEGSGGGTDTQYF
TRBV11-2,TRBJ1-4,CASSLGGEKLFF
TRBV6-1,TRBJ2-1,CASKETGGIETQFF
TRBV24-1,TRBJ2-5,CATSEPGLAGGQTYNEQYF
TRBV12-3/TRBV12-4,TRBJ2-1,CASSPGRGVSYEQFF
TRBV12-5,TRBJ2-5,CASGLLSGVKETQYF
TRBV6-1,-,CASSALGTGIYNEQYF
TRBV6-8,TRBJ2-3,CASSTGGTGLTDTQYF
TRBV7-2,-,CASSLDGGLYNEQYF
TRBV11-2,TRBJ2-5,CASSFGEAYNEQYF
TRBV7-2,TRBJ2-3,CASKRRAGSTDTQYF
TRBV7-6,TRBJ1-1,CASSLEVGNTEAFF
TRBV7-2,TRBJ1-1,CASSLFVRVTEAFF
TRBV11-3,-,CASSLTYQETQFF
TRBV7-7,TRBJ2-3,CASSRGYTDTQYF
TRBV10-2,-,CASRQGPSSYNEQYF
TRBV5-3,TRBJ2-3,CASSSRAGATDTQYF
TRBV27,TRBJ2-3,CASSLGRWHTDTQYF
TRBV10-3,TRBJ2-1,CAISDRGLAANNEQFF
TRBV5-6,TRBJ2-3,CASSGGGADTQYF
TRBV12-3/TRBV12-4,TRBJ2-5,CASSLVPGEQYF
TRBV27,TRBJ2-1,CASRLGQGGLNEQFF
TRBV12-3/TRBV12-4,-,CASSFYRGQETQYF
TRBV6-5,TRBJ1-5,CASRPGQGGDSNQPQHF
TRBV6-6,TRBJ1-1,CASSYFQGSPEAFF
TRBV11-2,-,CASRFTGTPSSYNEQYF
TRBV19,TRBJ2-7,CASSGLYEQYF
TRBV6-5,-,CASSYEGDEQYF
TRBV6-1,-,CASSYFPTGVSHEQYF
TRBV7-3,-,CASSLRSTSGGGNEQYF
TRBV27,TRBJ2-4,CASSVQRNRNEQYF
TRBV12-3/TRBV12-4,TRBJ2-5,CASSSERGGGDEQYF
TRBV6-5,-,CASSVFSGNEQYF
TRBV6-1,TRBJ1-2,CASSPGANYGYTF
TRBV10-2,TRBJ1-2,CASSDTGKGGYTF
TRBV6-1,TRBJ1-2,CARRTGFYGYTF
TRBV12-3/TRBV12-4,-,CASSPTSYQGASEQYF
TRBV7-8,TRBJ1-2,CASSHLGGLGYTF
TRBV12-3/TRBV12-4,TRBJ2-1,CASSPSYLGRRSYNEQFF
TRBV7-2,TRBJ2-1,CASSYRDFGYEQFF
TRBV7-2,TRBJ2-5,CASSPNRGETQYF
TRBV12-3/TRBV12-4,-,CASSFRSGRTYNEQFF
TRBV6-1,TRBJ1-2,CASTRRQGETHGYTF
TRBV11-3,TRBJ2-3,CASSPGGGSPDTQYF
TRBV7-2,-,CASSLTSGSAEQYF
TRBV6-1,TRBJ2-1,CASSENNEQFF
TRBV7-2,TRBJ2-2,CASSSPRTGIFTGELFF
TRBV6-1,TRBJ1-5,CASRGWREGNQPQHF
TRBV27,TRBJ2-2,CASKRTGVFTGELFF
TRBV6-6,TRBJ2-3,CASSYSTREPTDTQYF
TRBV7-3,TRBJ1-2,CASSLAFGQTYGYTF
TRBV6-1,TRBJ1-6,CASSERGRNSPLHF
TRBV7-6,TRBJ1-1,CASSLEVNTEAFF
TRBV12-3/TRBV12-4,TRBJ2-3,CASSTKGSTDTQYF
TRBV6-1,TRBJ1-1,CATAGAGKGDTEAFF
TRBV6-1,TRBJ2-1,CASSTGHTLYEQFF